This T cell receptor beta chain was found in a study of molecular identifiers for immune sequencing clone quantification. General study points: Highly expanded clone sizes could end up underestimated if a barcode were shared by identical TCR molecules. The study reportedly detected spiked Jurkat TCR RNA from one cell among about 1.1 million naive cells.

As CD8+CD4-CCR7+CD45RA+ cells, naive CD8 T cells were sorted. From the PCR reads, TCRdb called clonotypes with MiXCR, one entry per CDR3 protein. The data show approximately 550,000 distinct CDR3 sequences, 25% seen once. Germline CDR1 and CDR2: MGHRA and YSYEKL. V lost 3 bases, J lost 1 base, and 12 bases lay in between. The CDR3 is made up of 16 amino acids. To note about this clonotype: The target antigen is unknown.

Material: naive CD8+ T cells from blood, with Jurkat cell RNA spiked in. As to subset: FACS-sorted CD8+CD4-CCR7+CD45RA+ naive T cells. V is TRBV4-1 and J is TRBJ2-2; D assignment may be TRBD1 or TRBD2 (5 bases each). This clonotype was sampled from a human donor in good health. Some libraries in this study had Jurkat cell RNA spiked in. The chain's CDR3 is CASSQSGGRNTGELFF. In DNA form, the CDR3 reads TGCGCCAGCAGCCAGAGTGGGGGACGGAACACCGGGGAGCTGTTTTTT.